Below are 6 T cell receptor beta chains sequenced from a single sample in a study of PD-1 blockade in classical Hodgkin lymphoma. Clones were sequenced by immunoSEQ multiplex PCR, and TCRdb holds only the in-frame ones, with some missing. The sample lists tens of thousands of clones, 60% to 80% occurring once. Time point specified: cycle 4 day 1 (C4D1), after five to seven weeks of nivolumab. The patients all showed relapse after autologous stem cell transplantation, while their brentuximab vedotin exposure varied. Sequenced here: peripheral blood mononuclear cells (PBMCs), sampled before the fourth cycle of nivolumab. All receptors come from a human donor with classical Hodgkin lymphoma.

The gene calls are TRBV10-1 and TRBJ1-4; perhaps TRBD1 as D (5 bases). This CDR3 comprises 11 residues. Per germline, CDR1 WNHNN and CDR2 SYGVQD (reference sequence). Trimming removed 0 bases from V and 17 bases from J, with 10 bases in between. CDR3 in amino acids: CASSESRGVFF. Here the CDR3 DNA reads TGCGCCAGCAGTGAGTCGCGGGGGGTCTTTTTT.

In DNA form, the CDR3 reads TGCGCCAGCAGCTTGTCAGGGATCACCTACGAGCAGTACTTC. Amino acid sequence: CASSLSGITYEQYF. V and J are TRBV5-1 and TRBJ2-7, with D possibly TRBD1 on 5 matching bases. Germline CDR1 is SGHRS and CDR2 is YFSETQ. This CDR3 has 14 residues. Trimming stripped 1 base from V and 2 bases from J, with 10 bases between.

The sample holds one count of this clone. The V gene is TRBV6-6, the J gene TRBJ2-7, with no clear D. The CDR3 contains 11 residues. V was pared by 5 bases and J by 6 bases, with 8 bases between. Germline CDR1 and CDR2: MNHNY and SVGAGI (reference sequence). CDR3 nucleotide sequence: TGTGCCAGCAGTGCGGACGGCGAGCAGTACTTC. This codes for CASSADGEQYF.

The genes are TRBV7-9 and TRBJ2-7, with D maybe TRBD1 (6 bases). Trimming shortened V by 5 bases and J by 3 bases, and 11 bases separated the two germline ends. This CDR3 has 13 amino acids. Germline V gene lookup returns CDR1 SEHNR and CDR2 FQNEAQ (reference sequence). The CDR3: CASSRDNFYEQYF. CDR3 coding DNA: TGTGCCAGCAGCAGGGACAACTTCTACGAGCAGTACTTC. The full variable domain, completed using reference TRBV7-9 and TRBJ2-7, is DTGVSQNPRHKITKRGQNVTFRCDPISEHNRLYWYRQTLGQGPEFLTYFQNEAQLEKSRLLSDRFSAERPKGSFSTLEIQRTEQGDSAMYLCASSRDNFYEQYFGPGTRLTVT.

The chain employs TRBV27 and TRBJ2-2; possible D gene TRBD2, 5 bases. The CDR3 runs 15 residues. Trimming cost V 3 bases and J 6 bases, with 14 bases left between them. Germline V CDR1 and CDR2: MNHEY, SMNVEV (reference sequence). The CDR3 reads CASSFSGGGAGELFF. In nucleotides, the CDR3 is TGTGCCAGCAGTTTCTCAGGCGGAGGAGCCGGGGAGCTGTTTTTT.

This clone was seen a handful of times. This chain links TRBV25-1 with TRBJ1-6; TRBD1 agrees at 10 bases. The V and J ends lost 4 bases and 7 bases, in that order; junction bases with no gene match: 10. This CDR3 spans 17 amino acids. CDR1 and CDR2 (germline): MGHDK, SYGVNS. As DNA, the CDR3 is TGTGCCAGCAGTGGCAGTTTCTGGACAGGGGGGAATTCACCCCTCCACTTT. Translation gives CASSGSFWTGGNSPLHF.